These 28 T cell receptor beta chains were all obtained from the same sample, sequenced in a study of T cell responses to AZD1222 COVID-19 vaccine. Data came from immunoSEQ multiplex PCR; TCRdb stores just in-frame clones and leaves some out. The repertoire has 200,000 to 300,000 clones, approximately 93% of them found once; the top ten carry less than 0.65%. Source: peripheral blood, taken on day 0 of AZD1222 vaccination. The receptors stem from an adult in good health.

The chain links TRBV3-1 (or the pseudogene TRBV3-2) to TRBJ2-1, with TRBD2 as a possible D gene (6 bases). The CDR3 is 15 residues long. From germline, CDR1 is LGHDT and CDR2 YNNKEL (reference sequence). V was clipped by 1 base and J by 7 bases, with 14 bases between them. CDR3 sequence: CASSQGGTLMNEQFF. The CDR3 DNA is TGTGCCAGCAGCCAAGGAGGGACTCTCATGAATGAGCAGTTCTTC.

The rearrangement uses TRBV2 and TRBJ1-2, with D possibly TRBD1 on 5 matching bases. Deletions cut 3 bases from V and 2 bases from J, with 10 bases between. Germline CDR1 reads SNHLY; CDR2 reads FYNNEI. The CDR3 spans 14 residues. The chain's CDR3 is CASSDGGLNYGYTF. The CDR3, as DNA: TGTGCCAGCAGTGATGGGGGGTTAAACTATGGCTACACCTTC.

The chain employs TRBV5-4 and TRBJ2-7; D unclear. CDR3 length: 15 residues. Trimming removed 0 bases at V and 2 bases at J, with 12 bases between. Germline assignment: CDR1 SGHNT and CDR2 YYREEE (reference sequence). The CDR3 protein is CASSLEVGRAYEQYF. CDR3 DNA sequence: TGTGCCAGCAGCTTGGAGGTAGGCCGCGCCTACGAGCAGTACTTC.

The gene calls are TRBV5-1 and TRBJ2-1; D remains ambiguous. Trimming left V 0 bases short and J 6 bases short, with 13 bases between. Germline lookup yields CDR1 SGHRS and CDR2 YFSETQ. The CDR3 spans 15 residues. Here the CDR3 reads CASSLGPSSGNEQFF. In DNA, the CDR3 is TGCGCCAGCAGCTTGGGGCCCAGCTCCGGCAATGAGCAGTTCTTC.

This chain connects TRBV6-5 to TRBJ2-7; TRBD1 matches at 9 bases. This CDR3 is 14 amino acids long. The J segment lost 4 bases and the V segment lost 8 bases, leaving 9 bases of the junction unmatched. CDR1 MNHEY and CDR2 SVGAGI come from the germline V gene. The CDR3 sequence: CASVRRTGDYEQYF. The CDR3 coding sequence is TGTGCCAGCGTTCGTAGGACAGGGGATTACGAGCAGTACTTC.

This chain links TRBV19 with TRBJ1-1, with D unclear. Trimming left V 6 bases short and J 1 base short, with 15 bases between. The CDR3 covers 15 residues. Looked up from germline, CDR1 is LNHDA and CDR2 is SQIVND (reference sequence). The CDR3 loop reads CASSLAGLSNTEAFF. The CDR3 bases are TGTGCCAGTAGCCTGGCCGGACTGTCGAACACTGAAGCTTTCTTT. Drawing the rest from reference TRBV19 and TRBJ1-1, the complete variable domain is DGGITQSPKYLFRKEGQNVTLSCEQNLNHDAMYWYRQDPGQGLRLIYYSQIVNDFQKGDIAEGYSVSREKKESFPLTVTSAQKNPTAFYLCASSLAGLSNTEAFFGQGTRLTVV.

The rearrangement uses TRBV7-8 and TRBJ1-1; no clear D. Germline V gives CDR1 SGHVS, CDR2 FQNEAQ. Trimming pared 0 bases from V and 4 bases from J, leaving 12 bases between. This CDR3 has 15 amino acids. CDR3 sequence (DNA): TGTGCCAGCAGCTTAGCGAGGTTGAGTGCCACTGAAGCTTTCTTT. This gives the protein CASSLARLSATEAFF.

The chain joins TRBV2 to TRBJ1-6; 9 bases align to TRBD1. Germline CDR1 is SNHLY and CDR2 is FYNNEI. J gave up 9 bases and V 4 bases, and 4 bases lay outside the gene matches. The CDR3 loop spans 14 amino acids. CDR3 amino acids: CASSGDRVISPLHF. The CDR3 DNA reads as TGTGCCAGCAGTGGGGACAGGGTCATTTCACCCCTCCACTTT. Complete variable domain (other parts from reference TRBV2 and TRBJ1-6): EPEVTQTPSHQVTQMGQEVILRCVPISNHLYFYWYRQILGQKVEFLVSFYNNEISEKSEIFDDQFSVERPDGSNFTLKIRSTKLEDSAMYFCASSGDRVISPLHFGNGTRLTVT.

The CDR3 protein is CASLEDLRTGELFF. The CDR3, as DNA: TGTGCCAGCTTGGAGGATTTGAGGACCGGGGAGCTGTTTTTT. J is TRBJ2-2 and V is TRBV2, with D tentatively TRBD2 (5 bases). Trimming left V 8 bases short and J 5 bases short, with 15 bases between. Germline V gives CDR1 SNHLY, CDR2 FYNNEI. The CDR3 is 14 amino acids.

In its sample, this clone was seen once. The sample holds other DNA sequences that translate to the same CDR3. The V call is TRBV18, the J call TRBJ1-5; D ambiguous. V lost 2 bases and J lost 2, with 4 bases in between. Per germline, CDR1 KGHSH and CDR2 LQKENI. The CDR3 is 13 residues long. CDR3 coding DNA: TGTGCCAGCTCACCAGGGGGCAATCAGCCCCAGCATTTT. Its translation: CASSPGGNQPQHF. The full variable domain, in which reference TRBV18 and TRBJ1-5 provide the parts outside the CDR3, is NAGVMQNPRHLVRRRGQEARLRCSPMKGHSHVYWYRQLPEEGLKFMVYLQKENIIDESGMPKERFSAEFPKEGPSILRIQQVVRGDSAAYFCASSPGGNQPQHFGDGTRLSIL.

The rearrangement links TRBV28 to TRBJ2-7; D is ambiguous. Trimming removed 6 bases at V and 3 bases at J, with 9 bases between. Germline V gene sequence: CDR1 MDHEN, CDR2 SYDVKM. The CDR3 runs to 12 residues. DNA for the CDR3: TGTGCCAGCAGCTACGGAGTCTACGAGCAGTACTTC. Translated: CASSYGVYEQYF.

This chain links TRBV28 with TRBJ2-3, with D tentatively TRBD1 or TRBD2 (5 bases each). CDR3 length equals 17 residues. V lost 5 bases and J 3 bases, leaving 21 bases between the germline ends. The germline CDR1 and CDR2 sequences are MDHEN and SYDVKM. The DNA of the CDR3 is TGTGCCAGCAGTCGTGGGATCGCTTGGGGACCGACAGATACGCAGTATTTT. Residues: CASSRGIAWGPTDTQYF.

The gene calls are TRBV5-1 and TRBJ2-7; 9 bases map to TRBD1. In germline, CDR1 is SGHRS, CDR2 YFSETQ. J lost 6 bases, V lost 4 bases, and 8 bases had no gene match. The CDR3 is made up of 14 amino acids. The CDR3 is CASSVGTGFFEQYF. The CDR3, as DNA: TGCGCCAGCAGCGTAGGGACAGGGTTCTTCGAGCAGTACTTC.

This clone was seen a few times. One junction end disagrees with the germline gene, perhaps due to a read error. V usage is TRBV19 and J usage is TRBJ2-2; D might be TRBD2 (5 bases). Germline V CDR1 and CDR2: LNHDA, SQIVND (reference sequence). The CDR3 totals 14 residues. The CDR3 region has the DNA TGCTCCTCCGGCGCGGGCCTGAACACCGGGGAGCTGTTTTTT. Its translation is CSSGAGLNTGELFF.

The V and J genes are TRBV19 and TRBJ1-1; D is unresolved. V was trimmed by 7 bases and J by 0 bases, leaving 18 bases between them. The germline gives CDR1 LNHDA, CDR2 SQIVND (reference sequence). The CDR3 is 16 amino acids. CDR3 loop: CASTYGIGRLNTEAFF. As DNA, the CDR3 is TGTGCCAGTACCTATGGGATAGGGAGGTTGAACACTGAAGCTTTCTTT.

DNA for the CDR3: TGCAGTGCTAGTGCGGGACAGATAAATCAGCCCCAGCATTTT. Translating gives CSASAGQINQPQHF. This chain links TRBV20-1 with TRBJ1-5; 7 nucleotides match TRBD1. The germline CDR1 and CDR2 sequences are DFQATT and SNEGSKA (reference sequence). Trimming at V came to 3 bases and at J to 4 bases, leaving 6 bases not matched to a gene. The CDR3 is 14 amino acids.

This chain connects TRBV25-1 to TRBJ2-7; 12 nucleotides align to TRBD2. V dropped 8 bases and J dropped 0; count of bases not matched to a gene: 11. Germline CDR1 reads MGHDK; CDR2 reads SYGVNS. The CDR3 consists of 17 residues. CDR3 nucleotide sequence: TGTGCCAGCTCGAAGGGGACTAGCGGGTCGAGCTCCTACGAGCAGTACTTC. Residues: CASSKGTSGSSSYEQYF.

V gene TRBV3-1 (or the pseudogene TRBV3-2) combines with J gene TRBJ2-5; the match to TRBD2 covers 13 bases. Per the germline V gene, CDR1 is LGHDT and CDR2 is YNNKEL (reference sequence). This CDR3 is built from 16 residues. The trim removed 4 bases at V and 1 base at J, leaving 3 bases unmatched. CDR3 sequence (DNA): TGTGCCAGCAGCCTTGGACTAGCGGGGGCCCAAGAGACCCAGTACTTC. Translating gives CASSLGLAGAQETQYF.

The J gene is TRBJ1-2, the V gene TRBV5-4, with no clear D. This CDR3 has 13 amino acids. CDR1 is SGHNT, CDR2 YYREEE, per germline (reference sequence). V lost 4 bases and J lost 6, with 13 bases in between. For the CDR3, the DNA is TGTGCCAGCAGCCCCCGGGCAGGTGATGGCTACACCTTC. Its protein is CASSPRAGDGYTF.

The V gene is TRBV18, the J gene TRBJ1-1; D gene ambiguous. V lost 3 bases, J lost 1 base, and 9 bases lay in between. The CDR3 runs 14 residues. Per the germline V gene, CDR1 is KGHSH and CDR2 is LQKENI. The CDR3 sequence: CASSPISENTEAFF. For the CDR3, the DNA is TGTGCCAGCTCACCGATTAGTGAGAACACTGAAGCTTTCTTT.

The gene calls are TRBV19 and TRBJ2-1, with TRBD2 matching 14 bases. The CDR3 is 15 residues long. Per the germline V gene, CDR1 is LNHDA and CDR2 is SQIVND (reference sequence). Unmatched junction bases numbered 7, after V lost 6 bases and J lost 9 bases. CDR3 protein: CASSKGLAGDREQFF. The CDR3 coding sequence is TGTGCCAGTAGCAAGGGACTAGCGGGAGATCGTGAGCAGTTCTTC.

The chain has TRBV19 and TRBJ1-6; D call uncertain. Germline V lookup: CDR1 LNHDA, CDR2 SQIVND (reference sequence). V shed 5 bases and J shed 11 bases, with 13 bases lying between them. The CDR3 spans 13 residues. The CDR3 loop is CASSLAGPTPLHF. The DNA of the CDR3 is TGTGCCAGTAGTTTGGCAGGTCCGACACCCCTCCACTTT.

V gene TRBV24-1 combines with J gene TRBJ2-1, with D unclear. This CDR3 comprises 14 residues. The germline V gene encodes CDR1 KGHDR and CDR2 SFDVKD. The V end lost 5 bases, the J end lost 2 bases, and 9 bases lay between the germline ends. The CDR3 coding sequence is TGTGCCACCAGTGCTGAAACCCCCTACAATGAGCAGTTCTTC. Its translation is CATSAETPYNEQFF.

The chain recombines TRBV5-1 with TRBJ1-2, with 9 bases aligning to TRBD1. Germline loops: CDR1 SGHRS, CDR2 YFSETQ. After removal of 3 bases from V and 6 bases from J, the junction contained 15 bases not matched to a gene. This CDR3 contains 17 residues. The CDR3 protein is CASSSGPSTGGEDGYTF. CDR3 bases: TGCGCCAGCAGCTCGGGCCCGTCCACAGGGGGCGAGGATGGCTACACCTTC.

This clone was recorded a few times. This rearrangement joins TRBV7-2 to TRBJ1-3; tentative D call: TRBD1 (5 bases). The V gene's germline CDR1 is SGHTA and CDR2 FQGNSA. CDR3 length equals 16 residues. The V gene lost 4 bases and the J gene lost 1 base, with 14 bases spanning the gap. The CDR3 DNA follows: TGTGCCAGCAGCTCTTCTTTGGGGGGGTCTGGAAACACCATATATTTT. Translating gives CASSSSLGGSGNTIYF.

In its sample, this clone was seen once. The genes are TRBV5-1 and TRBJ2-2; 7 nucleotides match TRBD1. The CDR3 is made up of 14 amino acids. The germline V gene has CDR1 SGHRS and CDR2 YFSETQ. The V segment lost 6 bases and the J segment 0 bases; nucleotides outside the gene matches: 2. The CDR3, as DNA: TGCGCCAGCACGGGACAGTCGAACACCGGGGAGCTGTTTTTT. Its protein is CASTGQSNTGELFF.

This chain uses TRBV2 with TRBJ1-2; possibly TRBD1 for D (5 bases). Germline-derived CDR1 and CDR2 are SNHLY and FYNNEI. There are 15 residues in the CDR3. With 5 bases removed from V and 7 bases from J, the gap between germline ends came to 20 bases. The CDR3 sequence is CASSSEGPTSGGYTF. CDR3 DNA: TGTGCCAGCAGTTCAGAGGGGCCAACTTCGGGTGGCTACACCTTC.

The genes are TRBV11-2 and TRBJ1-2, with D perhaps TRBD1 (5 bases). The CDR3 is 15 residues long. In germline, CDR1 is SGHAT, CDR2 FQNNGV. The V and J ends lost 5 bases and 6 bases respectively, with 19 bases between them. The CDR3 region is CASSQGNVPPNGYTF. The CDR3 bases are TGTGCCAGCAGCCAGGGAAACGTTCCCCCTAATGGCTACACCTTC. Complete variable domain (other parts from reference TRBV11-2 and TRBJ1-2): EAGVAQSPRYKIIEKRQSVAFWCNPISGHATLYWYQQILGQGPKLLIQFQNNGVVDDSQLPKDRFSAERLKGVDSTLKIQPAKLEDSAVYLCASSQGNVPPNGYTFGSGTRLTVV.